One sample yielded the 22 T cell receptor beta chains listed below, sequenced in a study of blood T cell repertoires in COVID-19. Libraries were prepared by immunoSEQ multiplex PCR; TCRdb keeps only in-frame clonotypes and omits some of them. The sample gives a few hundred thousand clones, 70% to 90% of which show up once; over 0.55% is in the top ten. The sample comprised peripheral blood. The receptors were gathered from a human donor in a cohort sampled during active COVID-19.

The chain uses TRBV28 and TRBJ1-5, with TRBD1 identical over 9 bases. CDR3 size: 13 residues. Germline-derived CDR1 and CDR2 are MDHEN and SYDVKM. With V trimmed by 5 bases and J by 6 bases, 2 bases remained unmatched. DNA of the CDR3: TGTGCCAGCAGTCGGACAGGGGTTCAGCCCCAGCATTTT. Translating it yields CASSRTGVQPQHF.

This clone was recorded only once. This chain connects TRBV28 to TRBJ1-2; D perhaps matches TRBD1 (6 bases). The CDR3 is 11 amino acids. V was pared by 8 bases and J by 10 bases, with 14 bases between. Germline-derived CDR1 and CDR2 are MDHEN and SYDVKM. The CDR3 protein is CASGTGFDYTF. The DNA of the CDR3 is TGTGCCAGCGGTACAGGGTTCGACTACACCTTC.

This chain joins TRBV3-1 (or the pseudogene TRBV3-2) and TRBJ2-7; D possibly corresponds to TRBD2 (6 bases). V lost 0 bases and J lost 3, with 12 bases in between. Looked up from germline, CDR1 is LGHDT and CDR2 is YNNKEL (reference sequence). This CDR3 has 15 amino acids. The CDR3 bases are TGTGCCAGCAGCCAAGATGGAGGGCCTTACTACGAGCAGTACTTC. This gives the protein CASSQDGGPYYEQYF.

V is TRBV29-1 and J is TRBJ1-5; no clear D. Trimming cost V 4 bases and J 0 bases, with 7 bases left between them. CDR3 length equals 13 residues. Germline CDR1 SQVTM, CDR2 ANQGSEA. The CDR3, as DNA: TGCAGCGTTGGGGAGAATAGCAATCAGCCCCAGCATTTT. The encoded protein is CSVGENSNQPQHF.

The V call is TRBV7-6, the J call TRBJ1-6; 9 bases match TRBD1. Looked up from germline, CDR1 is SGHVS and CDR2 is FNYEAQ. CDR3 length: 15 residues. The junction had 2 bases not matched to a gene; V was cut back by 4 bases and J by 4 bases. CDR3 sequence reads: CASSSGTGYNSPLHF. CDR3 DNA sequence: TGTGCCAGCAGCTCCGGGACAGGGTATAATTCACCCCTCCACTTT.

This clone was counted between two and nine times. The rearrangement joins TRBV14 to TRBJ2-7; 7 nucleotides line up with TRBD1. This CDR3 has 17 amino acids. V was pared by 3 bases and J by 7 bases, with 18 bases of the junction left unmatched. CDR1 and CDR2 (germline): SGHDN, FVKESK. CDR3 DNA: TGTGCCAGCAGCCATATCCGGGACAGATGGGAACCTACGGAGCAGTACTTC. Residues: CASSHIRDRWEPTEQYF.

This chain joins TRBV9 and TRBJ1-2, with 8 bases aligning to TRBD1. This CDR3 contains 14 residues. Germline V gene lookup returns CDR1 SGDLS and CDR2 YYNGEE. V lost 2 bases, J lost 7 bases, and 7 bases stayed unmatched. The CDR3 region has the DNA TGTGCCAGCAGCGTGGGAGGACAGGGTGGTGGCTACACCTTC. This codes for CASSVGGQGGGYTF. The full variable domain, rest sourced from reference TRBV9 and TRBJ1-2, is DSGVTQTPKHLITATGQRVTLRCSPRSGDLSVYWYQQSLDQGLQFLIQYYNGEERAKGNILERFSAQQFPDLHSELNLSSLELGDSALYFCASSVGGQGGGYTFGSGTRLTVV.

The chain is built from TRBV12-3 or TRBV12-4 and TRBJ2-5; maybe TRBD2 (6 bases). Trimming cost V 3 bases and J 7 bases, with 6 bases left between them. This CDR3 contains 11 residues. This CDR3 reads CASSLGGTQYF. The CDR3 DNA sequence: TGTGCCAGCAGTTTGGGAGGGACCCAGTACTTC.

The chain links TRBV10-1 to TRBJ2-5, with 8 bases that match TRBD2. V lost 7 bases to trimming and J lost 5 bases; unmatched junction nucleotides: 21. Germline V CDR1 and CDR2: WNHNN, SYGVQD (reference sequence). CDR3 size: 18 residues. CDR3 nucleotides: TGCGCCAGCACCCAGACCTCGAGCTATCCGGGACTAGTGGAGACCCAGTACTTC. Residues: CASTQTSSYPGLVETQYF.

This chain connects TRBV27 to TRBJ1-6, with a tentative D call TRBD1 (6 bases). Deletions cut 5 bases from V and 3 bases from J, with 17 bases between. The CDR3 contains 17 residues. Germline values: CDR1 MNHEY, CDR2 SMNVEV (reference sequence). The CDR3 spells CASSPGAVGVYNSPLHF. CDR3 coding DNA: TGTGCCAGCAGTCCAGGGGCCGTCGGGGTCTATAATTCACCCCTCCACTTT.

V usage is TRBV5-5 and J usage is TRBJ1-4, with D unresolved. CDR1 and CDR2 from the germline V gene are SGHKS and YYEKEE (reference sequence). CDR3 length: 14 amino acids. The V gene lost 0 bases and the J gene lost 8 bases, with 11 bases spanning the gap. The CDR3 DNA sequence: TGTGCCAGCAGCTTGGACCGACCGGGGGAAAAACTGTTTTTT. Translating it yields CASSLDRPGEKLFF.

The rearrangement uses TRBV27 and TRBJ1-2; D not resolved. The length of the CDR3 is 13 residues. Trimming shortened V by 2 bases and J by 3 bases, and 7 bases separated the two germline ends. Looked up from germline, CDR1 is MNHEY and CDR2 is SMNVEV (reference sequence). The CDR3 spells CASSLARYYGYTF. As DNA, the CDR3 is TGTGCCAGCAGTTTAGCCAGGTACTATGGCTACACCTTC.

The V call is TRBV3-1 (or the pseudogene TRBV3-2), the J call TRBJ1-3; 7 bases agree with TRBD1. The V gene end was trimmed by 4 bases and the J gene end by 3 bases; junction bases not matched to a gene: 12. Per the germline V gene, CDR1 is LGHDT and CDR2 is YNNKEL (reference sequence). This CDR3 spans 17 amino acids. The CDR3 nucleotides read TGTGCCAGCAGCCTCCCCCGGGACAGTTATGATGGAAACACCATATATTTT. As protein: CASSLPRDSYDGNTIYF.

The V gene is TRBV5-4, the J gene TRBJ1-1; D not certain. With 3 bases removed from V and 1 base from J, the gap between germline ends came to 13 bases. Germline V gene data show CDR1 as SGHNT and CDR2 as YYREEE (reference sequence). The CDR3 has 15 amino acids. The CDR3 reads CASSSPITGNTEAFF. The DNA for the CDR3 is TGTGCCAGCAGCTCTCCGATAACCGGGAACACTGAAGCTTTCTTT.

The rearrangement joins TRBV4-3 to TRBJ2-1, with D perhaps TRBD2 (6 bases). CDR3 length: 18 residues. The germline V gene encodes CDR1 LGHNA and CDR2 YSLEER. Trimming took off 4 bases at V and 4 bases at J, with 23 bases between the two ends. CDR3 sequence reads: CASSPPLTKGGIYNEQFF. The CDR3 DNA sequence: TGCGCCAGCAGCCCGCCCCTGACTAAGGGAGGAATTTACAATGAGCAGTTCTTC.

This clone was counted a single time. The V call is TRBV5-4, the J call TRBJ2-7; 11 nucleotides agree with TRBD2. The CDR3 has 16 residues. Germline assignment: CDR1 SGHNT and CDR2 YYREEE (reference sequence). The V segment lost 4 bases and the J segment 3 bases; nucleotides outside the gene matches: 9. For the CDR3, the DNA is TGTGCCAGCAGCCCCATGGGGACTAGCGGAAACTACGAGCAGTACTTC. This codes for CASSPMGTSGNYEQYF.

The V gene is TRBV6-4, the J gene TRBJ1-1; D remains unclear. Germline V gene lookup returns CDR1 MRHNA and CDR2 SNTAGT. This CDR3 spans 17 amino acids. V lost 0 bases and J 1 base, leaving 15 bases between the germline ends. CDR3 sequence: CASSDSIDGRGNTEAFF. CDR3 DNA: TGTGCCAGCAGTGACTCGATAGACGGACGGGGGAACACTGAAGCTTTCTTT.

This clone has a single count. This chain joins TRBV7-2 and TRBJ2-1; 7 positions agree with TRBD1. From germline, CDR1 is SGHTA and CDR2 FQGNSA. CDR3 length equals 14 residues. V shed 4 bases and J 6 bases; nucleotides not matched to a gene: 6. CDR3 sequence reads: CASSSTTGLNEQFF. DNA for the CDR3: TGTGCCAGCAGCTCCACGACAGGGCTCAATGAGCAGTTCTTC. The full variable domain, in which reference TRBV7-2 and TRBJ2-1 provide the parts outside the CDR3, is GAGVSQSPSNKVTEKGKDVELRCDPISGHTALYWYRQSLGQGLEFLIYFQGNSAPDKSGLPSDRFSAERTGGSVSTLTIQRTQQEDSAVYLCASSSTTGLNEQFFGPGTRLTVL.

The chain couples TRBV3-1 (or the pseudogene TRBV3-2) to TRBJ2-7, with 12 bases aligning to TRBD1. This CDR3 contains 16 residues. Germline CDR1 LGHDT, CDR2 YNNKEL (reference sequence). V shed 1 base, J shed 4 bases, and the junction held 5 bases outside the gene matches. CDR3 nucleotide sequence: TGTGCCAGCAGCCAAGTAGGGACAGGGGGCTGGTACGAGCAGTACTTC. This encodes CASSQVGTGGWYEQYF.

The V and J genes are TRBV25-1 and TRBJ2-7; D perhaps matches TRBD1 (5 bases). Germline V CDR1 and CDR2: MGHDK, SYGVNS. V shed 2 bases and J shed 4 bases, with 6 bases lying between them. The CDR3 sequence is 12 residues long. The CDR3 is CASSEAGYEQYF. CDR3 in DNA: TGTGCCAGCAGTGAAGCAGGGTACGAGCAGTACTTC.

CDR3 DNA: TGTGCCTGGACCCTCGGGACAGGGTTGCCCACTGAAGCTTTCTTT. Translation: CAWTLGTGLPTEAFF. The chain uses TRBV30 and TRBJ1-1; 9 positions match TRBD1. Looked up from germline, CDR1 is GTSNPN and CDR2 is SVGIG (reference sequence). The trim removed 4 bases at V and 4 bases at J, leaving 10 bases unmatched. The length of the CDR3 is 15 residues.

This sequence joins TRBV29-1 and TRBJ2-7; no reliable D call. CDR3 length: 11 amino acids. CDR1 is SQVTM and CDR2 is ANQGSEA in the germline V gene. Trimming cost V 7 bases and J 3 bases, with 10 bases left between them. The CDR3 reads CSAGVNYEQYF. The CDR3 DNA reads TGCAGCGCTGGAGTAAACTACGAGCAGTACTTC.